The present T cell receptor (beta chain) was sequenced within a study of shared clonotypes between healthy human individuals. Findings and caveats of the study: Only a few donors were included, so the genetic and exposure-history diversity represented was limited.

V lost 1 base, J lost 5 bases, and 1 base lay in between. Germline V lookup: CDR1 SGHAT, CDR2 FQNNGV. CDR3 length equals 11 residues. This clone was counted between two and nine times. Its antigen is still unknown. This same CDR3 is encoded by further DNA sequences in the sample. Repertoires were generated with immunoSEQ multiplex PCR, while TCRdb's copy carries only in-frame clones and drops some. The repertoire holds about 2.2 million clones, 93% seen once, with about 1.6% in the top ten. Cells designated naive CD8 were CD45RO-negative and were positively selected for CCR7, with terminally differentiated effector memory CD45RA+ cells excluded.

What was sequenced was naive CD8+ T cells from PBMCs. The sequence came from a young man in good health. Some clones in this sample may be carry-over from other donors' samples. The genes are TRBV11-2 and TRBJ2-3; D not certain. The CDR3 region is CASSLGDTQYF. Written as DNA, the CDR3 is TGTGCCAGCAGCTTAGGAGATACGCAGTATTTT.